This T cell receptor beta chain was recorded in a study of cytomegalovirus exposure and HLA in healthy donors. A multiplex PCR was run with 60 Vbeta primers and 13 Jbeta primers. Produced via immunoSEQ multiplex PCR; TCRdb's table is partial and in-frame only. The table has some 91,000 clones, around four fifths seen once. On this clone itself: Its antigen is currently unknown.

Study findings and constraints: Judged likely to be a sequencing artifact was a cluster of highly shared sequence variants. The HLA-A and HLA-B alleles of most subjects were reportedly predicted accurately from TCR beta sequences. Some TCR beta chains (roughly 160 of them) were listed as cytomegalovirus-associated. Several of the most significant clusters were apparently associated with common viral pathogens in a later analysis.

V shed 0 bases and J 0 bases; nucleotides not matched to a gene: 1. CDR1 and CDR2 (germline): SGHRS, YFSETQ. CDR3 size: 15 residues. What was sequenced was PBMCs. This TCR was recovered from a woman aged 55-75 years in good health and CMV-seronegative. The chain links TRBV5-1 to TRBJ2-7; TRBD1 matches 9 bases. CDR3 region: CASSLDRGLSYEQYF. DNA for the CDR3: TGCGCCAGCAGCTTGGACAGGGGGCTCTCCTACGAGCAGTACTTC.